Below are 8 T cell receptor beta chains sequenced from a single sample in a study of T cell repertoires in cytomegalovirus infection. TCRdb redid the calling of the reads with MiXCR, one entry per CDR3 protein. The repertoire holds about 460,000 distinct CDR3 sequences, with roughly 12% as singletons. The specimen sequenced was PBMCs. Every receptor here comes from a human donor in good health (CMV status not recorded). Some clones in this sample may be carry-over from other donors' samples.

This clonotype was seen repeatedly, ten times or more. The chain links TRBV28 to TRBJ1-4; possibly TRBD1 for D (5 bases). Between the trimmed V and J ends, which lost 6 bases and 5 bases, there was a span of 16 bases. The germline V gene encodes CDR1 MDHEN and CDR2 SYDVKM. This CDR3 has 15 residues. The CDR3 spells CASSPQGTGNEKLFF. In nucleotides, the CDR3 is TGTGCCAGCAGCCCCCAGGGAACGGGGAATGAAAAACTGTTTTTT.

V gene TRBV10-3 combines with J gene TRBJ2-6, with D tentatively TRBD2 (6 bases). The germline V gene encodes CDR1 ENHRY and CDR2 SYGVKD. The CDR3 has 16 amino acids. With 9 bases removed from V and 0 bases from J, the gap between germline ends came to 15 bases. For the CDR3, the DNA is TGTGCCATACTCCGGGACTCCGGCTCTGGGGCCAACGTCCTGACTTTC. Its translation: CAILRDSGSGANVLTF.

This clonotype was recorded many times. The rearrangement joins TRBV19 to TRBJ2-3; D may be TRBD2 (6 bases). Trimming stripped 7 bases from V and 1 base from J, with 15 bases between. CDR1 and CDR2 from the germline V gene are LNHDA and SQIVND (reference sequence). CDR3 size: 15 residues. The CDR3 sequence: CASTLGGSGTDTQYF. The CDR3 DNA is TGTGCCAGTACCCTGGGGGGTTCCGGCACAGATACGCAGTATTTT.

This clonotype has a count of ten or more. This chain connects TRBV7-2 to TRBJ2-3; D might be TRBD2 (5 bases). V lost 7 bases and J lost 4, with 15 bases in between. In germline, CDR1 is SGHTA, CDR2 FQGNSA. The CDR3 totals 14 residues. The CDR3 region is CASTLRRGSDTQYF. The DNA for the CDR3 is TGTGCCAGCACCCTTAGAAGAGGGTCAGATACGCAGTATTTT.

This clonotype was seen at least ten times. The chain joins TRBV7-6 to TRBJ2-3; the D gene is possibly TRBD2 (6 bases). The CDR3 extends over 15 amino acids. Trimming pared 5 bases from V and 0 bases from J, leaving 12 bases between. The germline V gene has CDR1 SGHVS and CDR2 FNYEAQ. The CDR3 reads CASSISGTSTDTQYF. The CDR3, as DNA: TGTGCCAGCAGCATATCCGGGACTAGCACAGATACGCAGTATTTT.

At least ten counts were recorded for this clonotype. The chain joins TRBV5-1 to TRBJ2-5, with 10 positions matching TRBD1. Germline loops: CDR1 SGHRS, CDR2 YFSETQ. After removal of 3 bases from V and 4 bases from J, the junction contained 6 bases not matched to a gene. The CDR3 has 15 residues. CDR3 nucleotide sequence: TGCGCCAGCAGCTCCGGGACAGGGGTTGGAGAGACCCAGTACTTC. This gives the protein CASSSGTGVGETQYF.

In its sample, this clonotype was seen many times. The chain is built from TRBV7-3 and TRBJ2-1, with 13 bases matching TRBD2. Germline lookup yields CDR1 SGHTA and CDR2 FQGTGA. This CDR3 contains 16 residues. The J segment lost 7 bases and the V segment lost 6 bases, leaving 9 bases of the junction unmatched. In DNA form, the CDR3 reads TGTGCCAGCAGTTATACCGGGACTAGCGGGAAGAATGAGCAGTTCTTC. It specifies CASSYTGTSGKNEQFF.

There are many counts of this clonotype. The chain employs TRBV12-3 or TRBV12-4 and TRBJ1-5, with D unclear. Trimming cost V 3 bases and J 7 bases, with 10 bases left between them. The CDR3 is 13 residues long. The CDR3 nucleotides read TGTGCCAGCAGTTTCGGCGGTCACCAGCCCCAGCATTTT. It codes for CASSFGGHQPQHF.